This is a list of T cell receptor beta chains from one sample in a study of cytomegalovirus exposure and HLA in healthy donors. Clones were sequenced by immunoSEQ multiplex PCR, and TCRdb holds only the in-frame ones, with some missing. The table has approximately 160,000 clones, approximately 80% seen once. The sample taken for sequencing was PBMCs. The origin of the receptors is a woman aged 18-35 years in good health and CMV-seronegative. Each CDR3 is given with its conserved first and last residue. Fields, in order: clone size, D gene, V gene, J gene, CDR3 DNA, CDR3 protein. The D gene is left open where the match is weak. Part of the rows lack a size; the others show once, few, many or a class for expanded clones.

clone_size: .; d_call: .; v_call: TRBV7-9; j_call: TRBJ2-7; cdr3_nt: TGTTCCAGCAGCTTATTTCGGGACGAGCAGTACTTC; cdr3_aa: CSSSLFRDEQYF
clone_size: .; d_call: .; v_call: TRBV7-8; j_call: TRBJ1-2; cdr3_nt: TGTGCCAGCAGCTTAGGAACGGGGTCTGATGGCTACACCTTC; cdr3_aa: CASSLGTGSDGYTF
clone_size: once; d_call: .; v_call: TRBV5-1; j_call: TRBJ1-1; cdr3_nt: TGCGCCAGCAGCTTTGGCAGGGGAATTGAAGCTTTCTTT; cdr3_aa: CASSFGRGIEAFF
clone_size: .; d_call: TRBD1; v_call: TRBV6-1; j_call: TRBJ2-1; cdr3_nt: TGTGCCAGCAACTCAAACAGGGGGCGAGGGCAGTTCTTC; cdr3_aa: CASNSNRGRGQFF
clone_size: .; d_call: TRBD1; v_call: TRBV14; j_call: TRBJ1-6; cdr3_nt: TGTGCCAGCAGCCGTGGACAGGGATTGACTTTGAATTCACCCCTCCACTTT; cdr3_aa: CASSRGQGLTLNSPLHF
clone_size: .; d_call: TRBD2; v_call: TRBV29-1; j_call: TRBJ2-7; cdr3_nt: TGCAGCGTTGTTGGACTAGCGGGAGGCCGTTGGGACCACGAGCAGTACTTC; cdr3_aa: CSVVGLAGGRWDHEQYF
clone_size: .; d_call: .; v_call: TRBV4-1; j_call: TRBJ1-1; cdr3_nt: TGCGCCAGCAGCCAAGATTCATCAGGAACCGGGGGCACTGAAGCTTTCTTT; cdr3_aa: CASSQDSSGTGGTEAFF
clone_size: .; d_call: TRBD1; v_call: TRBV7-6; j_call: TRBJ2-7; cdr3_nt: TGTGCCAGCAGCTTAAGTACGGGCGGGACAGGGGGGCCCGAGCAGTACTTC; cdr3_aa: CASSLSTGGTGGPEQYF
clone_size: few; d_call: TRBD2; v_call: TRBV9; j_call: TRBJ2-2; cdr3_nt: TGTGCCAGCAGCGTCCGAGGGACTAGCGTTATGACCGGGGAGCTGTTTTTT; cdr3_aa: CASSVRGTSVMTGELFF
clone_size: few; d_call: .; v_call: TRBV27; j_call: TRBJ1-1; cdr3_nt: TGTGCCAGCAGTTTAGGTGAGGACACTGAAGCTTTCTTT; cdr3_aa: CASSLGEDTEAFF
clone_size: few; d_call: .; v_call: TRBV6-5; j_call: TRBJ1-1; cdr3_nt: TGTGCCAGCAGTCCTCGGGCAATGGGGGGACCTGAAGCTTTCTTT; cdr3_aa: CASSPRAMGGPEAFF
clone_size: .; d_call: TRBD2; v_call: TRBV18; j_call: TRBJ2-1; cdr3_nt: TGTGCCAGCTCAGAGGCGGGAGGGGATGAGCAGTTCTTC; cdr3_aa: CASSEAGGDEQFF
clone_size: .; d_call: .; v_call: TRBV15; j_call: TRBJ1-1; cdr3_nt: TGTGCCACCAGCAGAGATCGGCAGGAAGAAGCTTTCTTT; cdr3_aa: CATSRDRQEEAFF
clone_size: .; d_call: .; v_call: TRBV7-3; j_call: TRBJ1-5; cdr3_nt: TGTGCCAGCAGCTTAACGGGGGGAGGGGAGCCCCAGCATTTT; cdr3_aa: CASSLTGGGEPQHF
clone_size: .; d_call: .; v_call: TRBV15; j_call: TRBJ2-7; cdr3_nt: TGTGCCACCAGCAGCCCGAAAGGGGGGAGGGCTGTTCGCTACGAGCAGTACTTC; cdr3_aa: CATSSPKGGRAVRYEQYF
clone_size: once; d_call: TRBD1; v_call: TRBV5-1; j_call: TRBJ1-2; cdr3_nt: TGCGCCAGCAGCGCCGGACAGGGAGGCTACACCTTC; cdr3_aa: CASSAGQGGYTF
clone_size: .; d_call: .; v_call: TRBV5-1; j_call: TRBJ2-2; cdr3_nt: TGCGCCAGCAGCTTAGCGAGAGGGAACACCGGGGAGCTGTTTTTT; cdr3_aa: CASSLARGNTGELFF